One sample yielded the 18 T cell receptor beta chains listed below, sequenced in a study of T cell repertoires in cytomegalovirus infection. Each CDR3 protein gets one entry after TCRdb re-called the reads with MiXCR. Altogether 300,000 to 400,000 distinct CDR3 sequences are present, 25% being singletons, with the ten largest covering 10% to 15%. These receptors' antigens are unknown. The sequencing used cultured PBMCs, collected from culture after CMV antigen stimulation. Receptors were obtained from a human donor in good health (CMV status not recorded). Some clones in this sample may be carry-over from other donors' samples.

The rearrangement uses TRBV15 and TRBJ1-1; D is possibly TRBD1 (5 bases). The CDR3 has 14 amino acids. Trimming stripped 5 bases from V and 0 bases from J, with 10 bases between. From germline, CDR1 is LNHNV and CDR2 YYDKDF (reference sequence). CDR3 amino acids: CATSGDGMNTEAFF. In DNA form, the CDR3 reads TGTGCCACCAGCGGGGACGGAATGAACACTGAAGCTTTCTTT.

V and J are TRBV6-2 or TRBV6-3 and TRBJ2-3; tentatively, D is TRBD1 (6 bases). The V gene's germline CDR1 is MNHEY and CDR2 SVGEGT. The CDR3 loop spans 13 amino acids. The V and J ends lost 6 bases and 5 bases respectively, with 12 bases between them. The CDR3 DNA reads TGTGCCAGCAGGCCCGACAGGAAAGATACGCAGTATTTT. It is translated as CASRPDRKDTQYF.

As DNA, the CDR3 is TGTGCCACCAGTGATTTCGTCCAGGGGAATTGGAATGAGCAGTTCTTC. It translates to CATSDFVQGNWNEQFF. The J gene is TRBJ2-1, the V gene TRBV24-1, with D perhaps matching TRBD1 (6 bases). The CDR3 runs 16 residues. Trimming took 1 base from V and 7 from J, leaving 16 bases between them. Germline CDR1 and CDR2: KGHDR and SFDVKD.

The CDR3 is CASSQVSGSRGFEQFF. As DNA, the CDR3 is TGTGCCAGCAGCCAAGTCTCCGGGAGCCGCGGTTTTGAGCAGTTCTTC. The chain couples TRBV14 to TRBJ2-1; D might be TRBD2 (6 bases). The CDR3 totals 16 residues. Trimming pared 1 base from V and 9 bases from J, leaving 19 bases between. CDR1 SGHDN and CDR2 FVKESK come from the germline V gene.

The genes are TRBV28 and TRBJ2-5; 11 bases agree with TRBD2. Per the germline V gene, CDR1 is MDHEN and CDR2 is SYDVKM. V lost 2 bases to trimming and J lost 5 bases; unmatched junction nucleotides: 7. There are 16 residues in the CDR3. The CDR3 DNA follows: TGTGCCAGCAGTTTAGAACTAGCGGGAGTATCGGAGACCCAGTACTTC. Translation: CASSLELAGVSETQYF. Combining the CDR3 with reference TRBV28 and TRBJ2-5 gives the whole variable domain DVKVTQSSRYLVKRTGEKVFLECVQDMDHENMFWYRQDPGLGLRLIYFSYDVKMKEKGDIPEGYSVSREKKERFSLILESASTNQTSMYLCASSLELAGVSETQYFGPGTRLLVL.

The genes are TRBV12-3 or TRBV12-4 and TRBJ2-3; possible D gene TRBD2, 6 bases. There are 15 residues in the CDR3. The V end lost 0 bases, the J end lost 4 bases, and 11 bases lay between the germline ends. As DNA, the CDR3 is TGTGCCAGCAGTTTAGCGCAGTTAGCGGCAGATACGCAGTATTTT. This codes for CASSLAQLAADTQYF.

The chain joins TRBV5-4 to TRBJ2-2; D gene ambiguous. V gave up 0 bases and J gave up 7 bases, with 16 bases separating them. This CDR3 has 16 residues. Germline assignment: CDR1 SGHNT and CDR2 YYREEE (reference sequence). This chain's CDR3 is CASSLGPGLVDGELFF. The CDR3 coding sequence is TGTGCCAGCAGCTTGGGCCCGGGTCTTGTGGACGGGGAGCTGTTTTTT.

Ten or more counts support this clonotype. The J gene is TRBJ1-2, the V gene TRBV7-2; D perhaps matches TRBD1 (6 bases). The CDR3 loop spans 17 amino acids. Looked up from germline, CDR1 is SGHTA and CDR2 is FQGNSA. The V gene lost 3 bases and the J gene lost 1 base, with 18 bases spanning the gap. The chain's CDR3 is CASSFTGTPLSNYGYTF. The CDR3 region has the DNA TGTGCCAGCAGCTTTACAGGGACCCCACTTAGTAACTATGGCTACACCTTC.

In this sample, this clonotype turned up many times. The chain uses TRBV6-1 and TRBJ1-4, with unresolved D. V was shortened by 8 bases and J by 7 bases, with 17 bases between the two germline ends. This CDR3 spans 14 amino acids. Germline V lookup: CDR1 MNHNS, CDR2 SASEGT. The CDR3 coding sequence is TGTGCCAGCCTCGCGGGCGGAACGGGTGAAAAACTGTTTTTT. Its protein product is CASLAGGTGEKLFF.

This clonotype has more than one count but fewer than ten. This chain joins TRBV3-1 and TRBJ1-1; D ambiguous. The CDR3 spans 12 residues. Germline values: CDR1 LGHDT, CDR2 YNNKEL (reference sequence). V dropped 1 base and J dropped 10 bases, with 10 bases sitting between them. This CDR3 reads CASSQADRAAFF. The DNA of the CDR3 is TGTGCCAGCAGCCAAGCGGACCGGGCAGCTTTCTTT.

This clonotype was seen ten or more times. The chain has TRBV7-2 and TRBJ1-2; possible D gene TRBD1, 6 bases. CDR3 length: 15 amino acids. Per germline, CDR1 SGHTA and CDR2 FQGNSA. Trimming took off 4 bases at V and 7 bases at J, with 19 bases between the two ends. CDR3 loop: CASSSADTGYRGYTF. The CDR3 DNA is TGTGCCAGCAGCTCCGCGGATACAGGGTATCGTGGCTACACCTTC.

This rearrangement joins TRBV5-1 to TRBJ2-2, with 14 bases that match TRBD2. This CDR3 comprises 18 residues. The ends lost 4 bases at V and 4 bases at J; junction bases unmatched: 9. In germline, CDR1 is SGHRS, CDR2 YFSETQ. The CDR3 coding sequence is TGCGCCAGCAGCAAAGGACTAGCGGGAGGAAGCGGCACCGGGGAGCTGTTTTTT. Translated, it gives CASSKGLAGGSGTGELFF.

This clonotype was found many times. The J gene is TRBJ2-7, the V gene TRBV24-1; 7 bases agree with TRBD2. Germline CDR1 reads KGHDR; CDR2 reads SFDVKD. J was trimmed by 3 bases and V by 3 bases; bases with no gene match: 7. The CDR3 has 15 amino acids. The CDR3 loop reads CATSDPRDYNYEQYF. CDR3 DNA sequence: TGTGCCACCAGTGATCCCCGGGACTACAACTACGAGCAGTACTTC.

This clonotype has only a few counts. V and J are TRBV7-9 and TRBJ2-7; the match to TRBD1 covers 8 bases. After removal of 5 bases from V and 6 bases from J, the junction contained 6 bases not matched to a gene. The CDR3 contains 13 residues. Germline V gene data show CDR1 as SEHNR and CDR2 as FQNEAQ (reference sequence). The CDR3 loop reads CASSANTGGEQYV. DNA for the CDR3: TGTGCCAGCAGCGCGAACACAGGGGGCGAGCAGTACGTC.

This clonotype was counted a single time. The rearrangement links TRBV20-1 to TRBJ1-6; tentatively, D is TRBD1 (6 bases). The CDR3 runs 15 residues. Germline V CDR1 and CDR2: DFQATT, SNEGSKA (reference sequence). Trimming shortened V by 3 bases and J by 5 bases, and 14 bases separated the two germline ends. CDR3 in amino acids: CSASVQGLHNSPLHF. CDR3 nucleotides: TGCAGTGCTAGCGTACAGGGACTTCATAATTCACCCCTCCACTTT.

This clonotype has only a few counts. This chain joins TRBV7-2 and TRBJ2-7; D is possibly TRBD2 (6 bases). Per the germline V gene, CDR1 is SGHTA and CDR2 is FQGNSA. The CDR3 covers 11 residues. V lost 8 bases and J 3 bases, leaving 8 bases between the germline ends. This CDR3 is CASGRDYEQYF. The DNA for the CDR3 is TGTGCCAGCGGGCGGGACTACGAGCAGTACTTC.

This clonotype was counted many times. The chain is built from TRBV4-1 and TRBJ2-1; TRBD1 might be the D (5 bases). This CDR3 has 17 residues. Germline V gives CDR1 MGHRA, CDR2 YSYEKL. V dropped 0 bases and J dropped 4 bases, with 16 bases sitting between them. CDR3: CASSQDGAASRYNEQFF. Here the CDR3 DNA reads TGCGCCAGCAGCCAAGATGGGGCCGCCTCCCGGTACAATGAGCAGTTCTTC.

This clonotype was detected a few times. The rearrangement uses TRBV7-2 and TRBJ2-1, with D unclear. CDR1 is SGHTA, CDR2 FQGNSA, per germline. V was shortened by 8 bases and J by 5 bases, with 19 bases between the two germline ends. The CDR3 has 15 amino acids. CDR3 coding DNA: TGTGCCAGCGCCTCTCACGGTTTCAGAGACAATGAGCAGTTCTTC. It encodes CASASHGFRDNEQFF.